This T cell receptor beta chain was sequenced in a study of OX40 agonist ivuxolimab in advanced cancers. Clones were sequenced by immunoSEQ multiplex PCR, and TCRdb holds only the in-frame ones, with some missing. This sample has tens of thousands of clones; roughly 89% occur once, and the top ten carry approximately 10%. The germline gives CDR1 SGHVS, CDR2 FQNEAQ. This CDR3 is 15 amino acids long. Trimming pared 1 base from V and 5 bases from J, leaving 13 bases between. Concerning this clone itself: Its antigen is unidentified.

Study-wide findings and caveats: Some patients who did not respond also had low normalized T-cell clonal expansion.

The chain joins TRBV7-8 to TRBJ2-3; tentative D call: TRBD2 (5 bases). This clonotype originated in an adult with an advanced solid tumor such as melanoma, head and neck, liver or kidney cancer. This material consisted of CD4+ or CD8+ T cells sorted from blood, taken in a trial of the OX40 agonist ivuxolimab. CDR3 sequence reads: CASSLEGGRGDTQYF. The CDR3 coding sequence is TGTGCCAGCAGCTTAGAGGGTGGGAGAGGAGATACGCAGTATTTT.